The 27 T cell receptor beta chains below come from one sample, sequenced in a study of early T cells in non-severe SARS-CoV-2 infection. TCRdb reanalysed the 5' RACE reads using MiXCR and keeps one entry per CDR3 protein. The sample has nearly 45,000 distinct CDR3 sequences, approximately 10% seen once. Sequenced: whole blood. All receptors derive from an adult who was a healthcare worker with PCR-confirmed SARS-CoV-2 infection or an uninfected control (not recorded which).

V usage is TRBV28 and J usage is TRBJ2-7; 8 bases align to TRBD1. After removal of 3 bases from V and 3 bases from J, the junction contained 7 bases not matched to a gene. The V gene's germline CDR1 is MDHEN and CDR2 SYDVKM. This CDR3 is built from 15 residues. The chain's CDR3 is CASSLVWDRYYEQYF. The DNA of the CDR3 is TGTGCCAGCAGTTTGGTTTGGGACAGGTACTACGAGCAGTACTTC. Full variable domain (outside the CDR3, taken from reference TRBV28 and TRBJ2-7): DVKVTQSSRYLVKRTGEKVFLECVQDMDHENMFWYRQDPGLGLRLIYFSYDVKMKEKGDIPEGYSVSREKKERFSLILESASTNQTSMYLCASSLVWDRYYEQYFGPGTRLTVT.

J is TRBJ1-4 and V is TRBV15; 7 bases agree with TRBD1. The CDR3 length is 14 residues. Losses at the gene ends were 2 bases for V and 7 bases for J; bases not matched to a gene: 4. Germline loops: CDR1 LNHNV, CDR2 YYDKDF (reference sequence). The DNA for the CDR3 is TGTGCCACCAGCAGAAGGGGGCGGAGTGAAAAACTGTTTTTT. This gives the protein CATSRRGRSEKLFF.

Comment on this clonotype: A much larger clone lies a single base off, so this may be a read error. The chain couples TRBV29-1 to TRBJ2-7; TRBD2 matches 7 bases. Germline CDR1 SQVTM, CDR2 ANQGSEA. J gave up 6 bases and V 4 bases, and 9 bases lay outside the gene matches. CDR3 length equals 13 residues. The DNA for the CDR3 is TGCAGCGTTGTTCGCGGGAGTAACTGCGAGCAGTACTTC. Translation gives CSVVRGSNCEQYF.

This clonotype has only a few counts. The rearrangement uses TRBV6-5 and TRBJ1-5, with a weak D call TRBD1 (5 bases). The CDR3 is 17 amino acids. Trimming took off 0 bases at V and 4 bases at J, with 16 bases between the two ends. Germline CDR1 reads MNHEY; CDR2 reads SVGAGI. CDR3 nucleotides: TGTGCCAGCAGTTACTCTATACCCGGGACGAATAATCAGCCCCAGCATTTT. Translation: CASSYSIPGTNNQPQHF.

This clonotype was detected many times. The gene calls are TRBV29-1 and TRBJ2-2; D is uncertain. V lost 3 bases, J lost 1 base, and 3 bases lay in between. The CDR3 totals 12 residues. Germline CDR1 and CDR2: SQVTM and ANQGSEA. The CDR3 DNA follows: TGCAGCGTTGAGGAGAACACCGGGGAGCTGTTTTTT. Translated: CSVEENTGELFF.

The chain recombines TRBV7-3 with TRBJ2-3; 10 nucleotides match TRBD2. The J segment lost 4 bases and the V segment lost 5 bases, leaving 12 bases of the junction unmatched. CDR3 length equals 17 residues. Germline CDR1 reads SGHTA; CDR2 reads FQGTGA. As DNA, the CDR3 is TGTGCCAGCAGCCCTAAACCCCTAGCGGGAGTAGCAGATACGCAGTATTTT. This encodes CASSPKPLAGVADTQYF.

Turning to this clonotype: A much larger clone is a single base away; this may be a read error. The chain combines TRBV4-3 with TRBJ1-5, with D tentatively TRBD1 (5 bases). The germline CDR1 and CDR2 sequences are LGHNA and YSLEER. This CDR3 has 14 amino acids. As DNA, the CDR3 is TGCGCCAGCAACCAAGACTCTCAGGGTCAGCCCCAGCATTTT. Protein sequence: CASNQDSQGQPQHF.

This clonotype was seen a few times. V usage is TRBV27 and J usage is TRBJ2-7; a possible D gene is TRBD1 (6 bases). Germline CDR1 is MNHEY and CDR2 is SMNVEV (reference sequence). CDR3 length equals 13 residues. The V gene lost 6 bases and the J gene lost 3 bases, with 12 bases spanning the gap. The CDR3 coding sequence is TGTGCCAGCAGCCCAACAGGGTACTACGAGCAGTACTTC. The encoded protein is CASSPTGYYEQYF.

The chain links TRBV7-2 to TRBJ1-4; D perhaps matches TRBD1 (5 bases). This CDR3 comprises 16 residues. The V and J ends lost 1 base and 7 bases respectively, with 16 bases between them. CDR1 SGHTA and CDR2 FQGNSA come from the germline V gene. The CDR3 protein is CASSLGQPGGTEKLFF. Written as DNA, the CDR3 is TGTGCCAGCAGCTTAGGACAGCCCGGGGGAACTGAAAAACTGTTTTTT.

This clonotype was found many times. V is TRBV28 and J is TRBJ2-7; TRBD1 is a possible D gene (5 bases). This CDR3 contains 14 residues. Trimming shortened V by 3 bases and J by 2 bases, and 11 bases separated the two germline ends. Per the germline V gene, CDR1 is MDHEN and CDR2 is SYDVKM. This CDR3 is CASSLGQGTYEQYF. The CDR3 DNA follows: TGTGCCAGCAGTTTGGGCCAGGGAACCTACGAGCAGTACTTC.

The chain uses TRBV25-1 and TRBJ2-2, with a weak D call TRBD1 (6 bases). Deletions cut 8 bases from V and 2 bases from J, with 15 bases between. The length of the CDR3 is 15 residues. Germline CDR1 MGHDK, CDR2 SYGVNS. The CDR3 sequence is CASSMRTVNTGELFF. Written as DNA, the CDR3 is TGTGCCAGCTCGATGAGGACAGTCAACACCGGGGAGCTGTTTTTT.

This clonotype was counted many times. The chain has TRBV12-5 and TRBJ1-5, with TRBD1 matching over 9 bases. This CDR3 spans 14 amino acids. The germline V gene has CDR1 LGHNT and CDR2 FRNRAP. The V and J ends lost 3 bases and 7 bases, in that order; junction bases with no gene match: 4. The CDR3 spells CASGLVGQGQPQHF. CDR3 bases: TGTGCTAGTGGTTTAGTAGGACAGGGGCAGCCCCAGCATTTT.

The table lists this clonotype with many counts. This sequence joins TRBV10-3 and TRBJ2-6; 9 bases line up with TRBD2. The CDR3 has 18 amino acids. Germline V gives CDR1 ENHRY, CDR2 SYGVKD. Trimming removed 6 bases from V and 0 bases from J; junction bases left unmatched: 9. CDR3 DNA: TGTGCCATCAGGAACCCTAGCGGGACCAACTCTGGGGCCAACGTCCTGACTTTC. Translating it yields CAIRNPSGTNSGANVLTF.

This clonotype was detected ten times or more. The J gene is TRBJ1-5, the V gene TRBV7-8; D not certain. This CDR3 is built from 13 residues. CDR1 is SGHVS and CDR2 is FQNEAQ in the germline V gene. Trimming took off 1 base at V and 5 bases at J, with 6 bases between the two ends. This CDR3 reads CASSLVGYQPQHF. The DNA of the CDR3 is TGTGCCAGCAGCTTAGTAGGGTATCAGCCCCAGCATTTT.

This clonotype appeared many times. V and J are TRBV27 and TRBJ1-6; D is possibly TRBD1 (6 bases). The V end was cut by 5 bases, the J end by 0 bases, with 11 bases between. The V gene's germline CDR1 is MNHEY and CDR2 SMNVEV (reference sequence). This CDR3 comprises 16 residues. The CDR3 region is CASSKNRASYNSPLHF. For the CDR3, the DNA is TGTGCCAGCAGTAAAAACAGGGCCTCCTATAATTCACCCCTCCACTTT.

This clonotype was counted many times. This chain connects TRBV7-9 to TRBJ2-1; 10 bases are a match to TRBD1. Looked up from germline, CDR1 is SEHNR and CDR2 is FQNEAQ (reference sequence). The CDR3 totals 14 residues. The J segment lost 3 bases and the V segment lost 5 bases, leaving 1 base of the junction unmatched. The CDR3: CASSRDRGYNEQFF. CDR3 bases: TGTGCCAGCAGCCGGGACAGGGGCTACAATGAGCAGTTCTTC.

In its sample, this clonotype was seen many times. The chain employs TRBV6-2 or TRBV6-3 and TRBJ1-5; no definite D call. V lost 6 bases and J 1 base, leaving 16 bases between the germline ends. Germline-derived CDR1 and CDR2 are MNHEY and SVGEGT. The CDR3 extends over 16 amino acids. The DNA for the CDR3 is TGTGCCAGCAGCTTAAGGTGGAGCGAGAGCAATCAGCCCCAGCATTTT. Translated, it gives CASSLRWSESNQPQHF.

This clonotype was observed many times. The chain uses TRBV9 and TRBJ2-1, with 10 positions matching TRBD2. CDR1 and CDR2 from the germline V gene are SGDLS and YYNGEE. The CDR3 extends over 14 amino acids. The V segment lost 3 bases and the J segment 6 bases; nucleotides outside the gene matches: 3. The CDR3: CASSAGLASNEQFF. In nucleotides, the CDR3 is TGTGCCAGCAGCGCGGGACTAGCGAGCAATGAGCAGTTCTTC.

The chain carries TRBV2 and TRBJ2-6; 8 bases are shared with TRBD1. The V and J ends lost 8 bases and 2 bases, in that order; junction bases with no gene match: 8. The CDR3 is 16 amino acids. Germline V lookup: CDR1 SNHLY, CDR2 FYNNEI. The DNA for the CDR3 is TGTGCCAGCCAAAAAGAGACAGGGGCTGGGGCCAACGTCCTGACTTTC. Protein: CASQKETGAGANVLTF.

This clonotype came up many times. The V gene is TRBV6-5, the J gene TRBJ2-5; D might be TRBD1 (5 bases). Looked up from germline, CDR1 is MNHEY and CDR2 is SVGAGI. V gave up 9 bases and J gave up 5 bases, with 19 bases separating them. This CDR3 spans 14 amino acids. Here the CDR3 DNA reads TGTGCCAGACCCATAGACAGCCTGGTGGAGACCCAGTACTTC. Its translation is CARPIDSLVETQYF.

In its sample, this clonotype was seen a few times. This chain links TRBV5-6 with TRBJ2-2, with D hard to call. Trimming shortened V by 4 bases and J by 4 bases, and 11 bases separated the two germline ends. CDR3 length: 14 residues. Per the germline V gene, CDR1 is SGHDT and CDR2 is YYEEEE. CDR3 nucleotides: TGTGCCAGCAGCACTAACCCCCGCACCGGGGAGCTGTTTTTT. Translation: CASSTNPRTGELFF. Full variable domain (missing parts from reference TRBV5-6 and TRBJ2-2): DAGVTQSPTHLIKTRGQQVTLRCSPKSGHDTVSWYQQALGQGPQFIFQYYEEEERQRGNFPDRFSGHQFPNYSSELNVNALLLGDSALYLCASSTNPRTGELFFGEGSRLTVL.

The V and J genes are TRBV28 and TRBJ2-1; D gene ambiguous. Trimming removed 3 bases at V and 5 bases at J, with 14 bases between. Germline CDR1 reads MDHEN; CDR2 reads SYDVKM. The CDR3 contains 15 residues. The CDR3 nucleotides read TGTGCCAGCAGTTTGATCACCCTCCGAAACAATGAGCAGTTCTTC. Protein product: CASSLITLRNNEQFF.

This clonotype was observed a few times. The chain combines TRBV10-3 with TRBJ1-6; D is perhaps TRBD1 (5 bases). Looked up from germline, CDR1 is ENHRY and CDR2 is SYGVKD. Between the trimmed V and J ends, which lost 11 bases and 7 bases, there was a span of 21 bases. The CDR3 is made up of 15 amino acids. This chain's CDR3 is CAASRGQGNNSPLHF. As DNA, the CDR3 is TGTGCCGCCTCCCGGGGCCAGGGAAACAATTCACCCCTCCACTTT.

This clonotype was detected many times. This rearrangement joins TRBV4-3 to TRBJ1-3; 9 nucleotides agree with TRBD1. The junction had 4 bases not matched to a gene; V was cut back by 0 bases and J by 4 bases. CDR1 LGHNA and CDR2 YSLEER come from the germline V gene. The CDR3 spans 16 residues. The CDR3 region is CASSQDTGTGGNTIYF. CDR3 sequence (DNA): TGCGCCAGCAGCCAAGATACTGGGACAGGGGGAAACACCATATATTTT.

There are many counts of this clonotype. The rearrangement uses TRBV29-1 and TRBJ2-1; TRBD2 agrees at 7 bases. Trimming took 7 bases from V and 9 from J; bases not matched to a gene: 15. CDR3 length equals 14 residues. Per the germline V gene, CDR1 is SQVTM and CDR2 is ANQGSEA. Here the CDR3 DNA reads TGCAGCGCCCGAAGGGGCGGGAGTATCGGTGAGCAGTTCTTC. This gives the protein CSARRGGSIGEQFF.

CDR3 region: CSVERTGGSSEQYF. DNA of the CDR3: TGCAGCGTTGAGCGGACAGGGGGCTCAAGCGAGCAGTACTTC. The chain carries TRBV29-1 and TRBJ2-7; TRBD1 matches at 11 bases. V shed 3 bases and J 6 bases; nucleotides not matched to a gene: 7. Germline V CDR1 and CDR2: SQVTM, ANQGSEA. This CDR3 region has 14 residues.

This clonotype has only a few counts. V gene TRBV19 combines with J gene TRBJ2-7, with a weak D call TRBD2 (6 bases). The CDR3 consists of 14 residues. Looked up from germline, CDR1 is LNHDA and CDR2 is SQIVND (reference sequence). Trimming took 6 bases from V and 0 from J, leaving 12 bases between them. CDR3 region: CASRGGANSYEQYF. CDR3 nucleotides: TGTGCCAGTAGAGGAGGGGCGAACTCCTACGAGCAGTACTTC. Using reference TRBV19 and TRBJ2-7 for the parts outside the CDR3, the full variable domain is DGGITQSPKYLFRKEGQNVTLSCEQNLNHDAMYWYRQDPGQGLRLIYYSQIVNDFQKGDIAEGYSVSREKKESFPLTVTSAQKNPTAFYLCASRGGANSYEQYFGPGTRLTVT.